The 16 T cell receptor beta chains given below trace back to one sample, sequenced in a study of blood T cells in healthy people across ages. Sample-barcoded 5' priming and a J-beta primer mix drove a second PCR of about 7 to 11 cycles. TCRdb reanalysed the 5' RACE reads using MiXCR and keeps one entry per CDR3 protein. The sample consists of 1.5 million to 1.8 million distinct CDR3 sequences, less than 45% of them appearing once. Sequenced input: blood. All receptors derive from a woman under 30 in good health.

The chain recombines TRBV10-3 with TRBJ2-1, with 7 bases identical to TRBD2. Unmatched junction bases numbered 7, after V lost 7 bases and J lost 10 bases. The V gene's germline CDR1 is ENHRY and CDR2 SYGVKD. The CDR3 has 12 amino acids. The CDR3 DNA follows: TGTGCCATCACCCGGACTAGAAAAGAGCAGTTCTTC. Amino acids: CAITRTRKEQFF.

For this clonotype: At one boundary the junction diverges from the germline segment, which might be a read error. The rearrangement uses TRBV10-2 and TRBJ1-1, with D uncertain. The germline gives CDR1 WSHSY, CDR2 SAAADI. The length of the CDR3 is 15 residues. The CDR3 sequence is CASSEWVGRNTEVFF. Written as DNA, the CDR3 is TGCGCCAGCAGTGAGTGGGTCGGGAGAAACACTGAAGTTTTCTTT.

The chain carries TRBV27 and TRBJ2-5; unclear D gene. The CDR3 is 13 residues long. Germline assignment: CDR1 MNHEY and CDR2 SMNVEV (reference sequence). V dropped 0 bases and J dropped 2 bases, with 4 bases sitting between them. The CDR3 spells CASSLSLQETQYF. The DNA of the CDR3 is TGTGCCAGCAGTTTATCCTTACAAGAGACCCAGTACTTC.

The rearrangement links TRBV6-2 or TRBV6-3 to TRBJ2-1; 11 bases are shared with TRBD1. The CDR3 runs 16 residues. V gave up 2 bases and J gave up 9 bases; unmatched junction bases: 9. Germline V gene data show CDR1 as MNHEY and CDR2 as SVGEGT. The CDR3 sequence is CASSYPLGTGGSEQFF. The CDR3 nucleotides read TGTGCCAGCAGTTACCCGCTGGGGACAGGGGGTTCTGAGCAGTTCTTC.

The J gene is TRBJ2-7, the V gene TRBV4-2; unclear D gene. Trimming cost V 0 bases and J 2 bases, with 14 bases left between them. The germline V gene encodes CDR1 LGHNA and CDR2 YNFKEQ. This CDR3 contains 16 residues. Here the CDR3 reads CASSQDTVTNPYEQYF. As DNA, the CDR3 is TGTGCCAGCAGCCAAGATACCGTAACAAATCCCTACGAGCAGTACTTC.

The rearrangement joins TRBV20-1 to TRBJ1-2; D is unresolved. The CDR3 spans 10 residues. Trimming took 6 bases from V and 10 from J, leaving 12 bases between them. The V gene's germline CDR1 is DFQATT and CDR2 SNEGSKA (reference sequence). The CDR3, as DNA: TGCAGTGCAATAGACGAGTACTACACCTTC. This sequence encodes CSAIDEYYTF.

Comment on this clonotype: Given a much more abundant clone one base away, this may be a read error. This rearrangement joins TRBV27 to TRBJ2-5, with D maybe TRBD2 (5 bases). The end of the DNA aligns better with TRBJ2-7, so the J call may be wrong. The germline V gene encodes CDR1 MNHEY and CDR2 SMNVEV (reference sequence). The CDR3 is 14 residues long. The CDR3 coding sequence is TGTGCCAGCAGCCCGGGAAATCGAGGCGACGAGCAGTACTTC. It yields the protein CASSPGNRGDEQYF.

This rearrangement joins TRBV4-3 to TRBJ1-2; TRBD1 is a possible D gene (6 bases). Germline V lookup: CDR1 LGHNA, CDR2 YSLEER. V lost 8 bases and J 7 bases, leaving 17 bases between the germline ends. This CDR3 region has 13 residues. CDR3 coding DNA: TGCGCCAGCGGACGGACAGACGTCGGTGGCTACACCTTC. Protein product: CASGRTDVGGYTF.

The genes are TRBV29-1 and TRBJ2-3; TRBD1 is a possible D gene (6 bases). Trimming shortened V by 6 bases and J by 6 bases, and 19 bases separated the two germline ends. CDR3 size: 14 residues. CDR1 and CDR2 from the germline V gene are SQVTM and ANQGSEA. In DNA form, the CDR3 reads TGCAGCGTCCGAACTGCAGGGGTCGGCGATACGCAGTATTTT. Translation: CSVRTAGVGDTQYF.

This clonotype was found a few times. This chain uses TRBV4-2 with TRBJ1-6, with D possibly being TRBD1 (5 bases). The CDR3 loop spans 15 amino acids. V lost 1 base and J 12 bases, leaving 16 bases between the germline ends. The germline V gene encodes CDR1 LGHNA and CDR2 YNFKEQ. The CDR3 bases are TGTGCCAGCAGCCAAGGTACAGGAGGTGGAGAACCCCTCCACTTT. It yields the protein CASSQGTGGGEPLHF.

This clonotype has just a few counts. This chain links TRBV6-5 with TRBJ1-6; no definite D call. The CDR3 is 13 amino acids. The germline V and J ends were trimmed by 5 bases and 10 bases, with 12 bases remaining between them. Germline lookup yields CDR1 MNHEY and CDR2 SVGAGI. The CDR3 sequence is CASSGREGSPLHF. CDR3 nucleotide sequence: TGTGCCAGCAGTGGCCGGGAGGGCTCACCCCTCCACTTT.

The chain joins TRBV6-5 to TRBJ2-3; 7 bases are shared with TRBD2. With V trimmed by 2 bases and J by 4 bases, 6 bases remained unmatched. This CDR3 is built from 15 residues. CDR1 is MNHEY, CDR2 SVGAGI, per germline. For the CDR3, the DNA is TGTGCCAGCAGTTACCTTGGGGGGGGGGCAGATACGCAGTATTTT. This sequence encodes CASSYLGGGADTQYF.

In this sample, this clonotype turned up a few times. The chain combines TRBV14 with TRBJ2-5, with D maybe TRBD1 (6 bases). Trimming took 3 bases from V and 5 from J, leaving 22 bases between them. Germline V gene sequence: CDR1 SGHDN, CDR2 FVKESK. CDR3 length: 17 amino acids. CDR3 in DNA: TGTGCCAGCAGCCATTTCACAGGGTCCCGCGCAGGGGAGACCCAGTACTTC. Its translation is CASSHFTGSRAGETQYF.

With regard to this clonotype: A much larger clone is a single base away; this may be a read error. The CDR3 bases are TGCAGCGTCGCCCGGGACAGACAAGAGACCCAGTACTTC. This sequence encodes CSVARDRQETQYF. The chain uses TRBV29-1 and TRBJ2-5; 7 nucleotides line up with TRBD1. The CDR3 is 13 residues long. Germline V CDR1 and CDR2: SQVTM, ANQGSEA. V was pared by 6 bases and J by 2 bases, with 6 bases of the junction left unmatched.

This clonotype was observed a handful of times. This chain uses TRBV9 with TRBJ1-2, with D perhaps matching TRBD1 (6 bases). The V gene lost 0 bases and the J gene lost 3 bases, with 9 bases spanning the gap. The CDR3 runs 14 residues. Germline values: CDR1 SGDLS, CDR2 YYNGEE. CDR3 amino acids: CASSVGGQDYGYTF. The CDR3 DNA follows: TGTGCCAGCAGCGTAGGGGGGCAGGACTATGGCTACACCTTC.

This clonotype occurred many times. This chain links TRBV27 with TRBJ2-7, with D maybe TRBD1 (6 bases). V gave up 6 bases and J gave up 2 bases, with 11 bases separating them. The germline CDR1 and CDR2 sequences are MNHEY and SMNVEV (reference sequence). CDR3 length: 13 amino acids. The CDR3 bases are TGTGCCAGCAGCTCTCAGGGGACCTACGAGCAGTACTTC. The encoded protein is CASSSQGTYEQYF.